This T cell receptor (beta chain) was recovered during a study of tumor and adjacent non-tumor tissue in lung cancer. Study context: The cohort had about 12 adenocarcinoma, 2 squamous cell and 1 small cell patients. About 4.17 million productive TCRbeta reads were obtained per sample on average.

V trimming: 4 bases; J trimming: 5 bases; junction bases outside the gene matches: 10. Germline V CDR1 and CDR2: SGHAT, FQNNGV. CDR3 length: 16 amino acids. TCRbeta libraries were built with three rounds of nested PCR, modified from ARM-PCR. TCRdb analysed the multiplex PCR reads with MiXCR anew, one entry per CDR3 protein. The top ten hold around 20% of the sample, which has approximately 110,000 distinct CDR3 sequences, about 64% seen once. This clonotype was recorded once. The template was RNA from unsorted bulk tissue. This non-tumor lung sample came from over 3 cm beyond the tumor edge. Chemotherapy-naive patients with new lung cancer underwent thoracic surgery in China, August–November 2014.

Sequenced: distant non-tumor lung tissue. The rearrangement links TRBV11-2 to TRBJ2-5; 10 bases match TRBD2. The TCR originated in a man in his 60s with non-small cell lung cancer. Here the CDR3 reads CASSSGASGGRETQYF. CDR3 bases: TGTGCCAGCAGCTCTGGGGCTAGCGGGGGTCGGGAGACCCAGTACTTC.